These 4 T cell receptor beta chains came from one sample sequenced in a study of technical replicates of blood from four donors. The table came from immunoSEQ multiplex PCR; TCRdb's copy has only in-frame clones and leaves some out. The sample yields just under 45,000 clones, around 96% seen once. Input material: T cells isolated from PBMCs. The receptors originated from a human donor in good health.

The V gene is TRBV29-1, the J gene TRBJ2-1; D is unclear. V shed 2 bases and J shed 8 bases, with 10 bases lying between them. Germline V gives CDR1 SQVTM, CDR2 ANQGSEA. This CDR3 comprises 12 residues. The CDR3 is CSVERTPYEQFF. The DNA of the CDR3 is TGCAGCGTTGAACGCACTCCCTATGAGCAGTTCTTC.

The CDR3 nucleotides are TGTGCTAGTGGTTTGGTGGGAGGACTAGCGGAACAGCAGTACTTC. Its translation: CASGLVGGLAEQQYF. The rearrangement links TRBV12-5 to TRBJ2-7, with 10 bases matching TRBD2. The V gene's germline CDR1 is LGHNT and CDR2 FRNRAP. The CDR3 is 15 amino acids. The J segment lost 8 bases and the V segment lost 0 bases, leaving 7 bases of the junction unmatched.

V gene TRBV10-3 combines with J gene TRBJ2-3; a weak D match, TRBD1 (5 bases). The V and J ends lost 0 bases and 1 base respectively, with 14 bases between them. Germline-derived CDR1 and CDR2 are ENHRY and SYGVKD. The CDR3 totals 17 residues. CDR3 region: CAISESPGRTGTDTQYF. CDR3 bases: TGTGCCATCAGTGAGTCCCCAGGGCGGACCGGCACAGATACGCAGTATTTT.

This chain uses TRBV5-6 with TRBJ2-7; 9 bases align to TRBD2. The CDR3 extends over 15 amino acids. CDR1 is SGHDT, CDR2 YYEEEE, per germline. Trimming cost V 4 bases and J 5 bases; bases outside gene matches: 10. Here the CDR3 DNA reads TGTGCCAGCAGCCAAAACCTAGCGGGATGGCACGAGCAGTACTTC. It codes for CASSQNLAGWHEQYF.